These 30 T cell receptor beta chains came from one sample sequenced in a study of shared clonotypes between healthy human individuals. Only in-frame clones appear in the TCRdb table, and some are missing; sequencing was by immunoSEQ multiplex PCR. In the table there are a few million clones, over 85% of which are singletons. The sample consisted of naive CD4+ T cells sorted from blood. Documented subset: CD45RA+ positively selected. The receptors here all came from a man between 18 and 29 years old in good health.

This rearrangement joins TRBV4-3 to TRBJ2-3, with TRBD1 identical over 11 bases. Germline V CDR1 and CDR2: LGHNA, YSLEER. With V trimmed by 2 bases and J by 4 bases, 5 bases remained unmatched. This CDR3 has 16 amino acids. CDR3 sequence: CASSQNPGQGADTQYF. The DNA for the CDR3 is TGCGCCAGCAGCCAAAACCCGGGACAGGGGGCAGATACGCAGTATTTT.

CDR3 coding DNA: TGTGCCAGCAGCACGGAATACCAAGAGACCCAGTACTTC. Protein: CASSTEYQETQYF. This chain links TRBV7-9 with TRBJ2-5; no reliable D call. Trimming stripped 5 bases from V and 0 bases from J, with 7 bases between. This CDR3 contains 13 residues. CDR1 is SEHNR and CDR2 is FQNEAQ in the germline V gene (reference sequence).

This chain connects TRBV18 to TRBJ1-3; 8 bases are shared with TRBD1. Losses at the gene ends were 4 bases for V and 0 bases for J; bases not matched to a gene: 5. The germline V gene encodes CDR1 KGHSH and CDR2 LQKENI. This CDR3 has 16 residues. CDR3 DNA: TGTGCCAGCTCACAGCTACAGGGGGACTCTGGAAACACCATATATTTT. It encodes CASSQLQGDSGNTIYF.

The V and J genes are TRBV11-1 and TRBJ1-1; D unclear. CDR1 is SGHAT and CDR2 is FQDESV in the germline V gene (reference sequence). The ends were cut back, 5 bases at V and 0 bases at J, with 10 bases in the middle. CDR3 length equals 14 residues. CDR3 sequence reads: CASSPTGVNTEAFF. The CDR3 DNA is TGTGCCAGCAGCCCAACCGGGGTGAACACTGAAGCTTTCTTT.

The chain carries TRBV7-2 and TRBJ1-1; D is unclear. The CDR3 is 14 amino acids. Germline-derived CDR1 and CDR2 are SGHTA and FQGNSA. Trimming stripped 2 bases from V and 3 bases from J, with 10 bases between. The CDR3 nucleotides are TGTGCCAGCAGCTTATCCCCCTCTGACACTGAAGCTTTCTTT. Translating it yields CASSLSPSDTEAFF.

This clone was detected only once. The chain recombines TRBV19 with TRBJ1-5; no definite D call. Germline CDR1 and CDR2: LNHDA and SQIVND (reference sequence). The CDR3 covers 12 residues. V lost 5 bases, J lost 5 bases, and 7 bases lay in between. In DNA, the CDR3 is TGTGCCAGTAGTTTCAGCTATCAGCCCCAGCATTTT. Its translation: CASSFSYQPQHF. The full variable domain, its missing parts supplied by reference TRBV19 and TRBJ1-5, is DGGITQSPKYLFRKEGQNVTLSCEQNLNHDAMYWYRQDPGQGLRLIYYSQIVNDFQKGDIAEGYSVSREKKESFPLTVTSAQKNPTAFYLCASSFSYQPQHFGDGTRLSIL.

The chain joins TRBV10-3 to TRBJ1-4; the D gene is possibly TRBD1 (6 bases). CDR3 length: 16 residues. V was cut by 3 bases and J by 4 bases, with 15 bases left in between. The germline V gene encodes CDR1 ENHRY and CDR2 SYGVKD. The CDR3 DNA sequence: TGTGCCATCAGTGAACTGATGGGGGGGCGTAATGAAAAACTGTTTTTT. The encoded protein is CAISELMGGRNEKLFF.

The V call is TRBV4-3, the J call TRBJ2-3; D gene ambiguous. This CDR3 comprises 14 residues. CDR1 and CDR2 (germline): LGHNA, YSLEER. Trimming stripped 6 bases from V and 0 bases from J, with 10 bases between. DNA of the CDR3: TGCGCCAGCAGTCTAGATTCTAGCACAGATACGCAGTATTTT. Protein product: CASSLDSSTDTQYF.

The chain carries TRBV30 and TRBJ2-1; 9 bases are a match to TRBD2. Germline assignment: CDR1 GTSNPN and CDR2 SVGIG (reference sequence). The V gene end was trimmed by 3 bases and the J gene end by 0 bases; junction bases not matched to a gene: 6. The CDR3 length is 16 residues. This CDR3 reads CAWSGYSGSSYNEQFF. CDR3 nucleotide sequence: TGTGCCTGGAGCGGATATAGCGGGAGCTCCTACAATGAGCAGTTCTTC.

About this clone itself: The same CDR3 is also encoded by other DNA sequences in this sample. The gene calls are TRBV19 and TRBJ2-1; D ambiguous. Per germline, CDR1 LNHDA and CDR2 SQIVND (reference sequence). This CDR3 has 15 residues. V lost 4 bases and J 0 bases, leaving 10 bases between the germline ends. DNA for the CDR3: TGTGCCAGTAGTACCCTCGGGTCCTCCTACAATGAGCAGTTCTTC. This encodes CASSTLGSSYNEQFF. Supplemented by reference TRBV19 and TRBJ2-1, the full variable domain reads DGGITQSPKYLFRKEGQNVTLSCEQNLNHDAMYWYRQDPGQGLRLIYYSQIVNDFQKGDIAEGYSVSREKKESFPLTVTSAQKNPTAFYLCASSTLGSSYNEQFFGPGTRLTVL.

In this sample, this clone turned up once. V and J are TRBV7-2 and TRBJ2-7; D possibly corresponds to TRBD1 (8 bases). Between the trimmed V and J ends, which lost 5 bases and 2 bases, there was a span of 13 bases. Germline-derived CDR1 and CDR2 are SGHTA and FQGNSA. This CDR3 comprises 14 residues. The CDR3 region has the DNA TGTGCCAGCAGCACCACAGGGGGGGCCTACGAGCAGTACTTC. Translating it yields CASSTTGGAYEQYF.

The J gene is TRBJ2-1, the V gene TRBV13; TRBD1 matches at 9 bases. V lost 4 bases and J lost 6; bases outside the gene matches: 10. The CDR3 extends over 16 amino acids. In germline, CDR1 is PRHDT, CDR2 FYEKMQ (reference sequence). The CDR3 DNA sequence: TGTGCCAGCAGCTCCAGGCGACAGGGGGAGTTCAATGAGCAGTTCTTC. Translated: CASSSRRQGEFNEQFF.

The chain employs TRBV5-1 and TRBJ2-7, with 7 nucleotides matching TRBD1. The CDR3 length is 14 residues. CDR1 SGHRS and CDR2 YFSETQ come from the germline V gene. V lost 6 bases, J lost 0 bases, and 6 bases stayed unmatched. DNA for the CDR3: TGCGCCAGCACCCCGACAGGGAACTCCTACGAGCAGTACTTC. Translation: CASTPTGNSYEQYF.

The chain employs TRBV6-1 and TRBJ2-7; the D is unclear. Trimming removed 4 bases at V and 3 bases at J, with 13 bases between. Looked up from germline, CDR1 is MNHNS and CDR2 is SASEGT. The CDR3 is 14 residues long. CDR3 region: CASSGLGFNYEQYF. CDR3 bases: TGTGCCAGCAGTGGGCTCGGGTTTAACTACGAGCAGTACTTC.

Of note for this clone: The sample holds other DNA sequences that translate to the same CDR3. The chain links TRBV18 to TRBJ2-2; no reliable D call. Germline CDR1 KGHSH, CDR2 LQKENI. Between the trimmed V and J ends, which lost 1 base and 2 bases, there was a span of 5 bases. This CDR3 spans 14 amino acids. The CDR3 protein is CASSPRSNTGELFF. For the CDR3, the DNA is TGTGCCAGCTCACCACGTAGTAACACCGGGGAGCTGTTTTTT.

J is TRBJ1-1 and V is TRBV19; TRBD1 is a possible D gene (6 bases). The CDR3 loop spans 20 amino acids. V lost 5 bases to trimming and J lost 0 bases, with 28 bases between them. The germline V gene has CDR1 LNHDA and CDR2 SQIVND (reference sequence). The CDR3 nucleotides are TGTGCCAGTAGTGGAAACTGGGGGGCAGGGGCAATTTACATGAACACTGAAGCTTTCTTT. Translation: CASSGNWGAGAIYMNTEAFF.

The chain employs TRBV18 and TRBJ2-2; D unresolved. The length of the CDR3 is 12 residues. Germline V gives CDR1 KGHSH, CDR2 LQKENI. Trimming cost V 4 bases and J 5 bases, with 5 bases left between them. The CDR3 DNA is TGTGCCAGCTCACAAAGTACCGGGGAGCTGTTTTTT. This translates into CASSQSTGELFF.

The chain combines TRBV4-3 with TRBJ1-4; 7 bases align to TRBD1. Germline assignment: CDR1 LGHNA and CDR2 YSLEER. The trim removed 2 bases at V and 4 bases at J, leaving 10 bases unmatched. This CDR3 is 17 amino acids long. The CDR3 DNA is TGCGCCAGCAGCCAAAATCCAGGGGGAACGATTAATGAAAAACTGTTTTTT. It translates to CASSQNPGGTINEKLFF.

The V call is TRBV27, the J call TRBJ1-2; possible D gene TRBD1, 5 bases. Germline V lookup: CDR1 MNHEY, CDR2 SMNVEV (reference sequence). The CDR3 is 15 residues long. V shed 11 bases and J shed 8 bases, with 27 bases lying between them. CDR3 DNA sequence: TGTGCCGGTCCTCCCCGTGGGGTAGGGGTTCTGGGCTACACCTTC. This encodes CAGPPRGVGVLGYTF.

The chain joins TRBV19 to TRBJ2-1; D gene ambiguous. The V gene lost 3 bases and the J gene lost 0 bases, with 18 bases spanning the gap. CDR1 is LNHDA, CDR2 SQIVND, per germline (reference sequence). The CDR3 contains 18 residues. CDR3 in amino acids: CASSMRLDPNPSYNEQFF. In DNA, the CDR3 is TGTGCCAGTAGTATGCGACTGGATCCTAATCCCTCCTACAATGAGCAGTTCTTC.

V is TRBV28 and J is TRBJ2-3; D is undetermined. Deletions cut 5 bases from V and 5 bases from J, with 14 bases between. Germline V gives CDR1 MDHEN, CDR2 SYDVKM. The CDR3 loop spans 14 amino acids. This CDR3 is CASSPRSLGDTQYF. DNA of the CDR3: TGTGCCAGCAGTCCCCGGTCCCTCGGAGATACGCAGTATTTT. The full variable domain, with the rest looked up from reference TRBV28 and TRBJ2-3, is DVKVTQSSRYLVKRTGEKVFLECVQDMDHENMFWYRQDPGLGLRLIYFSYDVKMKEKGDIPEGYSVSREKKERFSLILESASTNQTSMYLCASSPRSLGDTQYFGPGTRLTVL.

Of note for this clone: Other DNA sequences within the sample encode an identical CDR3. This chain connects TRBV29-1 to TRBJ2-3; TRBD2 is a possible D gene (5 bases). This CDR3 comprises 12 residues. Germline CDR1 and CDR2: SQVTM and ANQGSEA. Trimming stripped 3 bases from V and 4 bases from J, with 8 bases between. CDR3 DNA sequence: TGCAGCGTTGAGGGAGCTGCAGATACGCAGTATTTT. The encoded protein is CSVEGAADTQYF.

This rearrangement joins TRBV20-1 to TRBJ1-3; D remains unclear. CDR1 DFQATT and CDR2 SNEGSKA come from the germline V gene (reference sequence). CDR3 length: 11 amino acids. The ends were cut back, 6 bases at V and 4 bases at J, with 7 bases in the middle. CDR3 nucleotide sequence: TGCAGTGCCATGCCAGGAAACACCATATATTTT. Protein: CSAMPGNTIYF.

In this sample, this clone turned up a few times. The gene calls are TRBV6-4 and TRBJ1-2, with D tentatively TRBD1 (5 bases). V was shortened by 2 bases and J by 7 bases, with 11 bases between the two germline ends. This CDR3 spans 13 amino acids. The V gene's germline CDR1 is MRHNA and CDR2 SNTAGT. CDR3 DNA: TGTGCCAGCAGTGACGGGGGGGGACGTGGCTACACCTTC. It translates to CASSDGGGRGYTF.

The chain links TRBV7-3 to TRBJ2-3, with a weak D call TRBD2 (5 bases). The CDR3 length is 16 residues. V gave up 0 bases and J gave up 4 bases, with 14 bases separating them. Germline assignment: CDR1 SGHTA and CDR2 FQGTGA. In DNA form, the CDR3 reads TGTGCCAGCAGCTTAACGTCCGGAGGCGACGCAGATACGCAGTATTTT. Translating it yields CASSLTSGGDADTQYF.

The table lists this clone with a count of one. The DNA for the CDR3 is TGTGCCAGCAGCTTAGCGCACGGCAGAGCCTACGAGCAGTACTTC. It specifies CASSLAHGRAYEQYF. The V gene is TRBV7-2, the J gene TRBJ2-7; D not certain. CDR3 length: 15 residues. CDR1 is SGHTA, CDR2 FQGNSA, per germline. Trimming removed 0 bases at V and 2 bases at J, with 11 bases between.

V gene TRBV11-2 combines with J gene TRBJ2-2; 10 bases are shared with TRBD2. Germline V lookup: CDR1 SGHAT, CDR2 FQNNGV. The CDR3 has 16 residues. V lost 4 bases, J lost 1 base, and 3 bases stayed unmatched. The CDR3 here is CASSYPSGGNTGELFF. The CDR3 DNA reads as TGTGCCAGCAGCTACCCTAGCGGGGGGAACACCGGGGAGCTGTTTTTT.

The chain carries TRBV18 and TRBJ2-5; 7 bases align to TRBD2. The V gene's germline CDR1 is KGHSH and CDR2 LQKENI. J lost 1 base, V lost 5 bases, and 4 bases had no gene match. CDR3 length: 14 residues. DNA for the CDR3: TGTGCCAGCTCAGGAAGGACTAGCCAAGAGACCCAGTACTTC. It codes for CASSGRTSQETQYF.

With respect to this clone: Within the sample, other DNA sequences also encode this same CDR3. The chain uses TRBV11-2 and TRBJ1-1, with D uncertain. Germline V gene lookup returns CDR1 SGHAT and CDR2 FQNNGV. Trimming stripped 2 bases from V and 1 base from J, with 5 bases between. The length of the CDR3 is 13 residues. The CDR3 reads CASSLTQNTEAFF. CDR3 nucleotide sequence: TGTGCCAGCAGCTTAACCCAGAACACTGAAGCTTTCTTT.

Concerning this clone itself: The junction departs from the called germline gene at one end, perhaps through a read error. The J gene is TRBJ2-7, the V gene TRBV27, with 15 bases that match TRBD2. The CDR3 loop spans 16 amino acids. Germline CDR1 and CDR2: MNHEY and SMNVEV (reference sequence). CDR3 loop: CASRAGLAGGIYVQYF. DNA for the CDR3: TGTGCCAGCAGAGCGGGACTAGCGGGGGGAATCTACGTGCAGTACTTC.